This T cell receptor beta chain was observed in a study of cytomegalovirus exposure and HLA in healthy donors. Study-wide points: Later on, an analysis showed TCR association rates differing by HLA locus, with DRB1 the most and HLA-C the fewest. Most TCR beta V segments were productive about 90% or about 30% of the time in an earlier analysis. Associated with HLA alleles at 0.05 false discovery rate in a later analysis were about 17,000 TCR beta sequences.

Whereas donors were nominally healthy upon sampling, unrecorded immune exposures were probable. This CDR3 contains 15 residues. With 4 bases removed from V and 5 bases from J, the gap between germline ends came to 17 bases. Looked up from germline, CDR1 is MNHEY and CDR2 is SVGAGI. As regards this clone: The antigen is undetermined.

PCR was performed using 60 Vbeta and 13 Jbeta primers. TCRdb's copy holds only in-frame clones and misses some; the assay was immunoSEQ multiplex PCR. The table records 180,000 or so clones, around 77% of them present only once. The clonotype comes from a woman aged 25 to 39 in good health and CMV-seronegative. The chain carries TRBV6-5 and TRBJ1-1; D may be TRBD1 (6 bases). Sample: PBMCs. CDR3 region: CASSSQRGARTEAFF. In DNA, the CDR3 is TGTGCCAGCAGTTCTCAGCGGGGGGCAAGGACTGAAGCTTTCTTT.